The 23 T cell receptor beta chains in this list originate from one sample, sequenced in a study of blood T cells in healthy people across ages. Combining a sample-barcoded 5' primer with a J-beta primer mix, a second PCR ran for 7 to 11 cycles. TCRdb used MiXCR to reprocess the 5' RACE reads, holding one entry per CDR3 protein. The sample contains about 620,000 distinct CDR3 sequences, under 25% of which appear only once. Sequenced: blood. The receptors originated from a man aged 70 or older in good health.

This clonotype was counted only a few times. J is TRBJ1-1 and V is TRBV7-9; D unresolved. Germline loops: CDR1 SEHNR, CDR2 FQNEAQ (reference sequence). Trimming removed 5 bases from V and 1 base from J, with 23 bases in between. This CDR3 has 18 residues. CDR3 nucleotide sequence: TGTGCCAGCAGCCCGGTTGTTGGGTCCCTCCCCCCGAACACTGAAGCTTTCTTT. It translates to CASSPVVGSLPPNTEAFF. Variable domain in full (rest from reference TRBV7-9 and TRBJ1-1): DTGVSQNPRHKITKRGQNVTFRCDPISEHNRLYWYRQTLGQGPEFLTYFQNEAQLEKSRLLSDRFSAERPKGSFSTLEIQRTEQGDSAMYLCASSPVVGSLPPNTEAFFGQGTRLTVV.

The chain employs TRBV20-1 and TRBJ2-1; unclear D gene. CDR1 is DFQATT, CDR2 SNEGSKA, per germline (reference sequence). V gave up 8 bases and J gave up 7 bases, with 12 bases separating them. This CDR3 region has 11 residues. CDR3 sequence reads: CSPLKANEQFF. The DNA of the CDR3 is TGCAGTCCCCTTAAGGCGAATGAGCAGTTCTTC.

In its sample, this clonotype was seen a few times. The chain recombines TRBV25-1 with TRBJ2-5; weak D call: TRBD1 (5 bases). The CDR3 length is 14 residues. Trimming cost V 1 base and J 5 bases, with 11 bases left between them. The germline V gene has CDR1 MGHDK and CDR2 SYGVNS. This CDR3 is CASSEFGAGETQYF. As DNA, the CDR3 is TGTGCCAGCAGTGAATTTGGGGCCGGGGAGACCCAGTACTTC.

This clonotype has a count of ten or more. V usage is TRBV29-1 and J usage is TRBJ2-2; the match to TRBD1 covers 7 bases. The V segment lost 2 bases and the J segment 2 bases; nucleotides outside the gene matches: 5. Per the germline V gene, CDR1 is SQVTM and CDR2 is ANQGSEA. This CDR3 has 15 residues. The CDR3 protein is CSVEHRDRNTGELFF. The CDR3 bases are TGCAGCGTTGAACACCGGGACAGAAACACCGGGGAGCTGTTTTTT.

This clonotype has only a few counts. CDR3 sequence: CASSLAGWEQYF. DNA for the CDR3: TGTGCCAGCAGTTTAGCGGGGTGGGAGCAGTACTTC. V usage is TRBV28 and J usage is TRBJ2-5, with D perhaps matching TRBD2 (6 bases). Germline V gives CDR1 MDHEN, CDR2 SYDVKM. V lost 2 bases to trimming and J lost 11 bases, with 12 bases between them. CDR3 length equals 12 residues.

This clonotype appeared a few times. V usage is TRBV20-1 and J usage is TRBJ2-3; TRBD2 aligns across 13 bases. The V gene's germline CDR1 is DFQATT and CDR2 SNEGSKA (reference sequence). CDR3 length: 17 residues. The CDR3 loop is CSAGTSGTGPERATQYF. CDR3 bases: TGCAGCGCCGGGACTAGCGGGACAGGGCCTGAACGGGCTACGCAGTATTTT.

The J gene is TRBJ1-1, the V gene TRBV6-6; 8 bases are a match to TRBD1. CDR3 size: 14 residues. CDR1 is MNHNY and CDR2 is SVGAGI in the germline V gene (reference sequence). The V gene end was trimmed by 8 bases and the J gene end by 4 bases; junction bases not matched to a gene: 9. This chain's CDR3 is CASDTQGGITEAFF. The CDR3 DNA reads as TGTGCCAGCGATACACAGGGGGGTATCACTGAAGCTTTCTTT.

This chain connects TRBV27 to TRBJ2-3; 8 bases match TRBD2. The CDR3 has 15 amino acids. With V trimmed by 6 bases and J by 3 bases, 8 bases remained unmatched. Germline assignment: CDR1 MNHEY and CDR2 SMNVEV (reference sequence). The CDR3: CASRHERERTDTQYF. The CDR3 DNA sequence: TGTGCCAGCAGACACGAGCGGGAGCGGACAGATACGCAGTATTTT.

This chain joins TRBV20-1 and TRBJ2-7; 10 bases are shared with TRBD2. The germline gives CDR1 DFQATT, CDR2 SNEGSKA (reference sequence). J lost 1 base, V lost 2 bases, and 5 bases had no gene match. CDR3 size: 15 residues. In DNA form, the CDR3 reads TGCAGTGCTAGATCTCTAGCGGGAGATTCCTACGAGCAGTACTTC. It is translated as CSARSLAGDSYEQYF.

For the CDR3, the DNA is TGTGCCACCAGCAGAAGGACCCCTCCAGAGACCCAGTACTTC. It specifies CATSRRTPPETQYF. The chain joins TRBV15 to TRBJ2-5; unclear D gene. Between the trimmed V and J ends, which lost 2 bases and 4 bases, there was a span of 11 bases. The germline V gene encodes CDR1 LNHNV and CDR2 YYDKDF (reference sequence). This CDR3 has 14 residues.

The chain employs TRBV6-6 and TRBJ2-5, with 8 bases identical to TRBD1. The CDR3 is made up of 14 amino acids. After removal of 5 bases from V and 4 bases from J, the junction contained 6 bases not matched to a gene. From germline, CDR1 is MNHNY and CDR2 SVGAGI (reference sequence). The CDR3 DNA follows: TGTGCCAGCAGTACACACAGGGGGATAGAGACCCAGTACTTC. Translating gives CASSTHRGIETQYF.

The DNA of the CDR3 is TGTGCCACCAGCAGAGGTGGGATTGAAGATACGCAGTATTTT. Its translation is CATSRGGIEDTQYF. The chain uses TRBV15 and TRBJ2-3; D gene unclear. Germline CDR1 is LNHNV and CDR2 is YYDKDF (reference sequence). V dropped 1 base and J dropped 5 bases, with 10 bases sitting between them. The CDR3 loop spans 14 amino acids.

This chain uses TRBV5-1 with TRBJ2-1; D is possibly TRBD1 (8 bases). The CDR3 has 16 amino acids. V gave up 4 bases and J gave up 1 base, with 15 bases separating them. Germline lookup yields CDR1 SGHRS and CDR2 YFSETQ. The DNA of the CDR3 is TGCGCCAGCAGCCCGGACAGGGAGGGGTCCTACAATGAGCAGTTCTTC. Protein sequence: CASSPDREGSYNEQFF.

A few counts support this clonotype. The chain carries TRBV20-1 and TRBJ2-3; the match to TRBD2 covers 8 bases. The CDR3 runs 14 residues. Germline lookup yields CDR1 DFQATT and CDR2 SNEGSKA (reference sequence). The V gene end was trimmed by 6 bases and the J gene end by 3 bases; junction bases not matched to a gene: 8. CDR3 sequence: CSANSGVGTDTQYF. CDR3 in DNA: TGCAGTGCCAATAGCGGGGTGGGGACAGATACGCAGTATTTT.

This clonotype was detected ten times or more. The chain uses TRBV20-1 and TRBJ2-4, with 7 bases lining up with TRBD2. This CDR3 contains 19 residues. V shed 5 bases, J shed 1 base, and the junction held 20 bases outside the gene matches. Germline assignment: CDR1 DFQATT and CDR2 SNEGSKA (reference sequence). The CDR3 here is CSAFDYREALDSAKNIQYF. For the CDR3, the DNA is TGCAGTGCTTTTGATTACCGGGAGGCGCTAGATTCGGCCAAAAACATTCAGTACTTC.

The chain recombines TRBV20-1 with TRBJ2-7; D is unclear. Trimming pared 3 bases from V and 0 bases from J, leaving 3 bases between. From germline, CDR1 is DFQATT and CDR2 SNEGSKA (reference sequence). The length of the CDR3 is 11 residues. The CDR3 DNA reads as TGCAGTGCTAGTCGCTCCTACGAGCAGTACTTC. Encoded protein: CSASRSYEQYF.

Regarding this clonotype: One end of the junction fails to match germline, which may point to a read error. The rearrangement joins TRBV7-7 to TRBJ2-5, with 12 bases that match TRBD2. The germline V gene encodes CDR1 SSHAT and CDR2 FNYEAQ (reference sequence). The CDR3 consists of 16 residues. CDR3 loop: CASSPGLAGSQETQYF. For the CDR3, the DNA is TGTGCTAGCAGCCCGGGACTAGCGGGCTCCCAAGAGACCCAGTACTTC. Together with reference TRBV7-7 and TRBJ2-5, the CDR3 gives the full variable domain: GAGVSQSPRYKVTKRGQDVTLRCDPISSHATLYWYQQALGQGPEFLTYFNYEAQPDKSGLPSDRFSAERPEGSISTLTIQRTEQRDSAMYRCASSPGLAGSQETQYFGPGTRLLVL.

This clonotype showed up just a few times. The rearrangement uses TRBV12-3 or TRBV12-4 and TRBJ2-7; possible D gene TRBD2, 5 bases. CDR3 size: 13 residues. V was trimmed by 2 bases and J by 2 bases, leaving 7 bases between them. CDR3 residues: CASSLLATYEQYF. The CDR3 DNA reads TGTGCCAGCAGTTTACTAGCCACCTACGAGCAGTACTTC.

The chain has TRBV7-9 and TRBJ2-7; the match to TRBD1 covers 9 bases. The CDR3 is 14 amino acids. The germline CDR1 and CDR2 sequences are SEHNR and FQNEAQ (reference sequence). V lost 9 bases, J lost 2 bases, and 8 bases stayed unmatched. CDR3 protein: CARYPGQGPYEQYF. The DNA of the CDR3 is TGTGCCAGGTACCCGGGACAGGGACCCTACGAGCAGTACTTC.

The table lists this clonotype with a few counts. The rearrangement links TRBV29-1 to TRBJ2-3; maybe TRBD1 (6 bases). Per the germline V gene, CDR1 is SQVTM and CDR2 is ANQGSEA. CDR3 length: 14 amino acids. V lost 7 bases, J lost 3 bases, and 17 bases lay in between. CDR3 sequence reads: CSDVQGVRTDTQYF. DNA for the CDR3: TGCAGCGACGTACAGGGAGTGAGGACAGATACGCAGTATTTT.

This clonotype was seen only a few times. In DNA form, the CDR3 reads TGTGCCACCAGCAGCGACCCAGGGGGCCCCACTGAAGCTTTCTTT. Translating gives CATSSDPGGPTEAFF. The V gene is TRBV15, the J gene TRBJ1-1; 8 bases are a match to TRBD1. The ends lost 3 bases at V and 4 bases at J; junction bases unmatched: 7. The CDR3 extends over 15 amino acids. The germline gives CDR1 LNHNV, CDR2 YYDKDF (reference sequence).

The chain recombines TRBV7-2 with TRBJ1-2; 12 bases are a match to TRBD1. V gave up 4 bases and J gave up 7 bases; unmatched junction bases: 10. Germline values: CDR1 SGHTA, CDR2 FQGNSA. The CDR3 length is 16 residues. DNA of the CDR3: TGTGCCAGCAGCTCCACACCGGGACAGGGGGCGTCTGGCTACACCTTC. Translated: CASSSTPGQGASGYTF.

CDR3 residues: CASSLRASYNEQFF. DNA for the CDR3: TGCGCCAGCAGCTTGCGGGCCTCCTACAATGAGCAGTTCTTC. The V and J genes are TRBV5-1 and TRBJ2-1; D call uncertain. CDR1 is SGHRS and CDR2 is YFSETQ in the germline V gene. Trimming left V 1 base short and J 0 bases short, with 5 bases between. This CDR3 is built from 14 residues.